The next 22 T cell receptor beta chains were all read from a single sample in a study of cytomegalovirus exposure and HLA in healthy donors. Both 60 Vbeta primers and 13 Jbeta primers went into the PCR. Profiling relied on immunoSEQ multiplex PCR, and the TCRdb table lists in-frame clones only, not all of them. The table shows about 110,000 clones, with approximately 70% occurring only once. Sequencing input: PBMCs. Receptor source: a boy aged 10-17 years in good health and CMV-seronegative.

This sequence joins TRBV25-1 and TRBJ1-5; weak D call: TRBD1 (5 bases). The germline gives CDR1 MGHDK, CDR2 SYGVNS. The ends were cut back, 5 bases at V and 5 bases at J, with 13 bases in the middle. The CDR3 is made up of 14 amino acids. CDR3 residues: CASSPAGGDQPQHF. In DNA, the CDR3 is TGTGCCAGCAGTCCGGCGGGGGGTGATCAGCCCCAGCATTTT.

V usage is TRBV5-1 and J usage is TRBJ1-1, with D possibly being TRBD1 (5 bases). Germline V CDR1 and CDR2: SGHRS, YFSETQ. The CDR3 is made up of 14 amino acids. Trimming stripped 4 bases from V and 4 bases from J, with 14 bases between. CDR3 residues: CASSLLSGGTEAFF. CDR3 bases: TGCGCCAGCAGCCTGCTCTCCGGGGGCACTGAAGCTTTCTTT.

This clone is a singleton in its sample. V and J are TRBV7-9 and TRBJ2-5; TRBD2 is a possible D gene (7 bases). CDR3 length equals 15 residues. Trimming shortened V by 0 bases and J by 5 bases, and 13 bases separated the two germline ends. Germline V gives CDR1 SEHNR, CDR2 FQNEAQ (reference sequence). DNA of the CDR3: TGTGCCAGCAGCTTAGCGCGGGGGCCCGGGGAGACCCAGTACTTC. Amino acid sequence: CASSLARGPGETQYF.

CDR3 amino acids: CASSLDRGTNEKLFF. CDR3 nucleotides: TGCGCCAGCAGCTTGGATCGGGGTACTAATGAAAAACTGTTTTTT. The gene calls are TRBV5-1 and TRBJ1-4; D remains unclear. The CDR3 sequence is 15 residues long. Trimming took 0 bases from V and 2 from J, leaving 8 bases between them. Germline loops: CDR1 SGHRS, CDR2 YFSETQ.

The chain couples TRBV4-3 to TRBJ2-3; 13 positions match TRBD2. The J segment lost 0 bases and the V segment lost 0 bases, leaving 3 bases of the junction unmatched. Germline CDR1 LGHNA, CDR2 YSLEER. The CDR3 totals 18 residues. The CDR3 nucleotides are TGCGCCAGCAGCCAAGATCGGACTAGCGGGGGTAGCACAGATACGCAGTATTTT. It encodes CASSQDRTSGGSTDTQYF.

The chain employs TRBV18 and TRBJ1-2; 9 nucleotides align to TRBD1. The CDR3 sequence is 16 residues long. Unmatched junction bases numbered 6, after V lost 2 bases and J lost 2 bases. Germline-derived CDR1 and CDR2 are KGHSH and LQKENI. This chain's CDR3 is CASSPDRDRANYGYTF. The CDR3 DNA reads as TGTGCCAGCTCACCAGACCGGGACAGGGCGAACTATGGCTACACCTTC.

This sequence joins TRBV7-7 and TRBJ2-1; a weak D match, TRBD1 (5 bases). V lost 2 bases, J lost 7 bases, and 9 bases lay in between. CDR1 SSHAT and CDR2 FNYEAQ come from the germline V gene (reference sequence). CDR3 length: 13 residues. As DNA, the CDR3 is TGTGCCAGCAGCTTAACGGCAGGGAATGAGCAGTTCTTC. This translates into CASSLTAGNEQFF.

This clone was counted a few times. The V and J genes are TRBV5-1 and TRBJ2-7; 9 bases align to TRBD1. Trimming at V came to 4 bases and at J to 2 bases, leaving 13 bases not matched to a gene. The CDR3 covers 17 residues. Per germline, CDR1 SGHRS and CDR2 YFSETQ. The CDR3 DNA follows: TGCGCCAGCAGCCCGAGTACTTCCGGGACAGGGCCCTACGAGCAGTACTTC. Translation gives CASSPSTSGTGPYEQYF.

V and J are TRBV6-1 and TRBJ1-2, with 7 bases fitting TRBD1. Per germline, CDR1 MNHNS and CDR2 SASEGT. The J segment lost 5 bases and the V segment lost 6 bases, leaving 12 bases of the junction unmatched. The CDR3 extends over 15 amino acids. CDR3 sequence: CASSQLSTGTYGYTF. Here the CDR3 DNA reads TGTGCCAGCAGCCAGCTATCGACAGGGACATATGGCTACACCTTC.

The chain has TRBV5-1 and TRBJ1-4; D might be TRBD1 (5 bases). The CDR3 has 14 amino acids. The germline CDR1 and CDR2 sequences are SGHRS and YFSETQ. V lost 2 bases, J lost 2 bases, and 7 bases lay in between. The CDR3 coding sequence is TGCGCCAGCAGCTTTTCAGGGACTAATGAAAAACTGTTTTTT. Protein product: CASSFSGTNEKLFF.

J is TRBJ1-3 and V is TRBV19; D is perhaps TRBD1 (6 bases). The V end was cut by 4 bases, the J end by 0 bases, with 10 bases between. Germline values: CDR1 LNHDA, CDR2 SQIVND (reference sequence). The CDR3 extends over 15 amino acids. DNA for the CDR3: TGTGCCAGTAGTAGAACAGGGCGCTCTGGAAACACCATATATTTT. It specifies CASSRTGRSGNTIYF.

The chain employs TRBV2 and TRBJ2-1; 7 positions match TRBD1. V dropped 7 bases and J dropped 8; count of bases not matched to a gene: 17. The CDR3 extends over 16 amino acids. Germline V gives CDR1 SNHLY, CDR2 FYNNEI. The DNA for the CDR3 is TGTGCCAGCAATCCCGTTAGACAGGGTTTATCGGATGAGCAGTTCTTC. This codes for CASNPVRQGLSDEQFF.

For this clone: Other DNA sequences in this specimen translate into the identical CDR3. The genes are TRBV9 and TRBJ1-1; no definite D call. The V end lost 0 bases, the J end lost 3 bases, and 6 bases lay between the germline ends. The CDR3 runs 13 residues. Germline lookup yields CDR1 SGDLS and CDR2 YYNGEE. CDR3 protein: CASSVGGYTEAFF. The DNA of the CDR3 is TGTGCCAGCAGCGTAGGAGGATACACTGAAGCTTTCTTT.

As DNA, the CDR3 is TGTGCCACCAGCCCCCGTATGAACACTGAAGCTTTCTTT. This sequence encodes CATSPRMNTEAFF. This sequence joins TRBV15 and TRBJ1-1; D is ambiguous. Germline V gene sequence: CDR1 LNHNV, CDR2 YYDKDF (reference sequence). This CDR3 is 13 amino acids long. The V end was cut by 5 bases, the J end by 0 bases, with 7 bases between.

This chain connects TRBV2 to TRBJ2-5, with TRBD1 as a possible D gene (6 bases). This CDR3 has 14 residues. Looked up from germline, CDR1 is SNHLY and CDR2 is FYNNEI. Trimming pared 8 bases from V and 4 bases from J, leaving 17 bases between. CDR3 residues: CASSRNRVGETQYF. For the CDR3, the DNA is TGTGCCAGCTCTAGGAACAGGGTGGGAGAGACCCAGTACTTC.

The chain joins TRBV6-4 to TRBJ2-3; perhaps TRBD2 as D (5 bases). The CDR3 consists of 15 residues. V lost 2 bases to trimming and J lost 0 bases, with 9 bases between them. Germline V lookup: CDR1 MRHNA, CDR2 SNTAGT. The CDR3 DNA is TGTGCCAGCAGTGACCGAGCGGAAAGCACAGATACGCAGTATTTT. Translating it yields CASSDRAESTDTQYF.

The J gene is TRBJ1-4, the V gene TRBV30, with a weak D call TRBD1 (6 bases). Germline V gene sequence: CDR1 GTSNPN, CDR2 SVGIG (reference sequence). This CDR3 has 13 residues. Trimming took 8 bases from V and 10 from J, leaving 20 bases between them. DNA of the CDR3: TGTGCCGGTCAGGGGCTTGGTTTAGGAAAACTGTTTTTT. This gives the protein CAGQGLGLGKLFF.

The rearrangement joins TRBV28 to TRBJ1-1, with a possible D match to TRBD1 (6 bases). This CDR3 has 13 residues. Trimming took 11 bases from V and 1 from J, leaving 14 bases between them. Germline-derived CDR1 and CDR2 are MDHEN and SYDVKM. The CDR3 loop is CASKGGGNTEAFF. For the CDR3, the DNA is TGTGCCTCCAAAGGGGGGGGGAACACTGAAGCTTTCTTT.

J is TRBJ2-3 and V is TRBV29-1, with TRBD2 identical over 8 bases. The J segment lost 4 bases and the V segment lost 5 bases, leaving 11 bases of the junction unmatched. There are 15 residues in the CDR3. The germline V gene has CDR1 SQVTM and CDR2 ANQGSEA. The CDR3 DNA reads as TGCAGCGTTTTGACTAGCGCGACGAAGGCAGATACGCAGTATTTT. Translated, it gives CSVLTSATKADTQYF.

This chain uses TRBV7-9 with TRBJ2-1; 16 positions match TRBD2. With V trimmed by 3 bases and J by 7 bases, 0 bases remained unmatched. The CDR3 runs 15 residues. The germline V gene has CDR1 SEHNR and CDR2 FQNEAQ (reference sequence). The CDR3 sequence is CASSLGLAGGNEQFF. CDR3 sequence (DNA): TGTGCCAGCAGCTTGGGACTAGCGGGGGGGAATGAGCAGTTCTTC.

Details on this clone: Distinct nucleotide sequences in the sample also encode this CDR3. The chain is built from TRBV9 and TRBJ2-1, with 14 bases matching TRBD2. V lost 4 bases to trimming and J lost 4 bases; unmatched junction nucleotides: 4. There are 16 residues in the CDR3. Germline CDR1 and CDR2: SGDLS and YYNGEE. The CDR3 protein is CASSPRLAGGYNEQFF. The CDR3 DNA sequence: TGTGCCAGCAGCCCTCGACTAGCGGGAGGGTACAATGAGCAGTTCTTC.

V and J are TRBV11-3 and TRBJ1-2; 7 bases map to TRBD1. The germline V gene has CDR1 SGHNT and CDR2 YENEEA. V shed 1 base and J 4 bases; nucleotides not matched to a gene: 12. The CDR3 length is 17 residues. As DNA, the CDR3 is TGTGCCAGCAGCTTAGGGGGAGACAGGGTATTCGGCTATGGCTACACCTTC. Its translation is CASSLGGDRVFGYGYTF. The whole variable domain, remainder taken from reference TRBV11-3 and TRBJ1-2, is EAGVVQSPRYKIIEKKQPVAFWCNPISGHNTLYWYLQNLGQGPELLIRYENEEAVDDSQLPKDRFSAERLKGVDSTLKIQPAELGDSAVYLCASSLGGDRVFGYGYTFGSGTRLTVV.